This T cell receptor (beta chain) was captured in a study of shared clonotypes between healthy human individuals. Points from the study as a whole: With a handful of donors compared, roughly 4.9% of naive CD4 clonotypes were shared. Larger estimated richness was generally seen in naive subsets than in memory subsets. At large depth, rarefaction still showed sorted-subset sequencing to be incomplete.

CDR1 and CDR2 from the germline V gene are LNHDA and SQIVND (reference sequence). This CDR3 is built from 15 residues. Trimming took 6 bases from V and 2 from J, leaving 16 bases between them. Some clones are missing from TCRdb's copy, which holds only in-frame ones; the method was immunoSEQ multiplex PCR. Here the sample spans some 2,100,000 clones, roughly 91% being singletons. A remark on this clone: Antigen unknown.

Naive CD8 cells, CD45RO-negative and positively selected for CCR7, excluded terminally differentiated effector memory CD45RA+ cells. This rearrangement joins TRBV19 to TRBJ1-1; D is unresolved. The sequenced sample was naive CD8+ T cells from PBMCs. This receptor was obtained from a man aged 18 to 30 in good health. Some clones in this sample may be carry-over from other donors' samples. CDR3 in amino acids: CASRTGPGANTEAFF. The CDR3 region has the DNA TGTGCCAGTAGGACCGGGCCAGGAGCAAACACTGAAGCTTTCTTT.